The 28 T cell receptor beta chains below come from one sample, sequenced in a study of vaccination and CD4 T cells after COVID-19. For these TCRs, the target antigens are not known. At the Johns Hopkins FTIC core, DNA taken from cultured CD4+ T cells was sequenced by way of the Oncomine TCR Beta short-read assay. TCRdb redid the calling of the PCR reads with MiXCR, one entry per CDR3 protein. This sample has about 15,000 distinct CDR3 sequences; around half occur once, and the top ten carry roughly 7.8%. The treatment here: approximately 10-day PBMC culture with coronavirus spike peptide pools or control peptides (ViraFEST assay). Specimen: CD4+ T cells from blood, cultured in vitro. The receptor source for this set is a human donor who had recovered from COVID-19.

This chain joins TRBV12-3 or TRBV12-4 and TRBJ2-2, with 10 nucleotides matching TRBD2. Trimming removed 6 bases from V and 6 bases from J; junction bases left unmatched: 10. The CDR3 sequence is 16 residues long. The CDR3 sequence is CASSRDPLAGAGELFF. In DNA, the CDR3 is TGTGCCAGCAGCCGAGACCCCCTAGCGGGAGCCGGGGAGCTGTTTTTT.

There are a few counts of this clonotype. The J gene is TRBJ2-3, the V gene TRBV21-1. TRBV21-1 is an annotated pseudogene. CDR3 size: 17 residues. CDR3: CASNHHCDGQAEDTQYF. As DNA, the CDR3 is TGTGCCAGCAATCATCATTGTGACGGCCAGGCGGAAGATACGCAGTATTTT.

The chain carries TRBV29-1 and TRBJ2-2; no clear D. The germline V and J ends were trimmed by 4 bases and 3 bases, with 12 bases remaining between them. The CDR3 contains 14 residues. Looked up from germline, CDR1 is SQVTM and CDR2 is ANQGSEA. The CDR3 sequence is CSVGGLQYTGELFF. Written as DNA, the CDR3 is TGCAGCGTTGGAGGTCTCCAATACACCGGGGAGCTGTTTTTT.

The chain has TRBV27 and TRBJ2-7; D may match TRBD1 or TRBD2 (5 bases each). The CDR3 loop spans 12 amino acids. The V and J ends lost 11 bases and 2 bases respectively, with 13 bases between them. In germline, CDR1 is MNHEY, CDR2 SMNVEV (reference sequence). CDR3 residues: CAGKGTTYEQYF. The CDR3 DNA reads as TGTGCCGGAAAGGGGACCACCTACGAGCAGTACTTC.

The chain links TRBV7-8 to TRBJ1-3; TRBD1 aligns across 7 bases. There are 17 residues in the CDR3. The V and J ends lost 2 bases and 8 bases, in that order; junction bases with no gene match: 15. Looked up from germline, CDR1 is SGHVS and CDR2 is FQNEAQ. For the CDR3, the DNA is TGTGCCAGCAGCTTAAATCCCCCGACAGGGAATGGGGACACCATATATTTT. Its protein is CASSLNPPTGNGDTIYF.

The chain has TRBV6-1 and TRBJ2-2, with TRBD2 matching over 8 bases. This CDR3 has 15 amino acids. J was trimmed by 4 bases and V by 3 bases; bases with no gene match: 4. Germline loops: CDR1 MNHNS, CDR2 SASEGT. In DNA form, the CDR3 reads TGTGCCAGCAGTGACCGGGAGGGCTCCACCGGGGAGCTGTTTTTT. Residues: CASSDREGSTGELFF.

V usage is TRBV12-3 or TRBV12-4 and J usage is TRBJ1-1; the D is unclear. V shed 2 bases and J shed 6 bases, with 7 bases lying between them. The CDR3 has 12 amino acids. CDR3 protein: CASSLTLAEAFF. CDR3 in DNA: TGTGCCAGCAGTTTAACCCTCGCTGAAGCTTTCTTT.

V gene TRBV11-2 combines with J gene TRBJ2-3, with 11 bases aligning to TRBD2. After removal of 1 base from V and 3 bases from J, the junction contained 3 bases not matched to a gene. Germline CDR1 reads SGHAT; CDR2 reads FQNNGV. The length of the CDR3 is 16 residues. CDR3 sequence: CASSLGGLAATDTQYF. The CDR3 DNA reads TGTGCCAGCAGCTTAGGGGGACTAGCGGCAACAGATACGCAGTATTTT.

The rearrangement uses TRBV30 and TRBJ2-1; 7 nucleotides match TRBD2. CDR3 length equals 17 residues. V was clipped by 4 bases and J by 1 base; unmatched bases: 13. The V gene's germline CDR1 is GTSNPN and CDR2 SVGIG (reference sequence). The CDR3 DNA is TGTGCCTGGACCTACTTCTCTAGCGGAGGTTCCTACAATGAGCAGTTCTTC. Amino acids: CAWTYFSSGGSYNEQFF.

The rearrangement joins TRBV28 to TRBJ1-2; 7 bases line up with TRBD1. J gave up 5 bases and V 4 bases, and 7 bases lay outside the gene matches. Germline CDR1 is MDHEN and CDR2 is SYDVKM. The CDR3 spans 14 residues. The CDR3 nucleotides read TGTGCCAGCAGTTCTCAGGGGGGGAATTATGGCTACACCTTC. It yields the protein CASSSQGGNYGYTF.

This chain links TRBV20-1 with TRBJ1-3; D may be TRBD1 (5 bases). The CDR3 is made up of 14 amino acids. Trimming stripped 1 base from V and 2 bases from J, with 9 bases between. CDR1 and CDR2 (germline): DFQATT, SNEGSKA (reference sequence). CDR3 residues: CSARVARAGNTIYF. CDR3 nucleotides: TGCAGTGCTAGAGTAGCCAGGGCTGGAAACACCATATATTTT.

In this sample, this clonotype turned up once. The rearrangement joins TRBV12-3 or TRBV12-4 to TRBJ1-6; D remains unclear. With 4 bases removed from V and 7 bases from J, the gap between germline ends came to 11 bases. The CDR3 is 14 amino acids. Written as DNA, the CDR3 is TGTGCCAGCAGTTCGGAGCACAGAAATTCACCCCTCCACTTT. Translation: CASSSEHRNSPLHF.

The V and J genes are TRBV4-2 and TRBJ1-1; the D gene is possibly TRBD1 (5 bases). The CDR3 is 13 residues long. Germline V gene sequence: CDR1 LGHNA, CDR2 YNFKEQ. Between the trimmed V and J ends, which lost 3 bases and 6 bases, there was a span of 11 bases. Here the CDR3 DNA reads TGTGCCAGCAGCCAGGGGGTGGGGGCTGAAGCTTTCTTT. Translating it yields CASSQGVGAEAFF.

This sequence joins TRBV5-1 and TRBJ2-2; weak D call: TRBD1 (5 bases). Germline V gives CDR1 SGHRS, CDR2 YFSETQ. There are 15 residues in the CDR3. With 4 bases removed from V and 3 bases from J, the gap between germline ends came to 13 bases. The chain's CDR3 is CASSPGRADTGELFF. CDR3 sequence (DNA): TGCGCCAGCAGCCCAGGCAGGGCCGACACCGGGGAGCTGTTTTTT.

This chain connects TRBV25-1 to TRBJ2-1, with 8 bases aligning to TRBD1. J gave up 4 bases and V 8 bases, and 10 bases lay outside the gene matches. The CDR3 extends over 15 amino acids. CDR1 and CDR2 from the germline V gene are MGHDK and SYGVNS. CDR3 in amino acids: CASPPDRGVYNEQFF. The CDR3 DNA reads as TGTGCCAGCCCACCCGACAGGGGCGTTTACAATGAGCAGTTCTTC. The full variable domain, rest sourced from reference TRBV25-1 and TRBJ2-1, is EADIYQTPRYLVIGTGKKITLECSQTMGHDKMYWYQQDPGMELHLIHYSYGVNSTEKGDLSSESTVSRIRTEHFPLTLESARPSHTSQYLCASPPDRGVYNEQFFGPGTRLTVL.

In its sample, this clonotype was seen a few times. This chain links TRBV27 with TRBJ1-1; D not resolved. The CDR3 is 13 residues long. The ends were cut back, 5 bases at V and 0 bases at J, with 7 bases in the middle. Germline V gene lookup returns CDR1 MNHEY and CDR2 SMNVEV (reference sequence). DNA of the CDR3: TGTGCCAGCAGTCCGGACCTGAACACTGAAGCTTTCTTT. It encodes CASSPDLNTEAFF.

The CDR3 reads CASTGTGGYEQYF. CDR3 DNA sequence: TGCGCCAGTACCGGGACAGGGGGTTACGAGCAGTACTTC. This chain connects TRBV10-2 to TRBJ2-7; 11 bases agree with TRBD1. The CDR3 sequence is 13 residues long. From germline, CDR1 is WSHSY and CDR2 SAAADI. V shed 9 bases, J shed 4 bases, and the junction held 5 bases outside the gene matches.

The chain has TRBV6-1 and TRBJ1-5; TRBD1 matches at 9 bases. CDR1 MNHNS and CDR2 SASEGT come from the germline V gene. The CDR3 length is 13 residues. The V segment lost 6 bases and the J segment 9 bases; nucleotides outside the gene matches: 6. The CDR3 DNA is TGTGCCAGCAGGACAGGGGGGGACGGGCCCCAGCATTTT. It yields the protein CASRTGGDGPQHF.

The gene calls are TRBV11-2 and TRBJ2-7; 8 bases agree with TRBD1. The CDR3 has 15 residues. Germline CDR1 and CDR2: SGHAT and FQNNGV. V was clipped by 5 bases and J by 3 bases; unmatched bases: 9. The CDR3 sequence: CASSARQGTFYEQYF. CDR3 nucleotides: TGTGCCAGCAGCGCCCGACAGGGGACTTTCTACGAGCAGTACTTC.

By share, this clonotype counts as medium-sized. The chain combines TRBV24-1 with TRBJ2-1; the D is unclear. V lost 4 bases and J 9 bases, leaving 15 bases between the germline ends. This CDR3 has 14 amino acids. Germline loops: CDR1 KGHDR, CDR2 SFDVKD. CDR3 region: CATSDPWSKAEQFF. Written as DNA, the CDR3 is TGTGCCACCAGTGACCCGTGGTCCAAGGCTGAGCAGTTCTTC.

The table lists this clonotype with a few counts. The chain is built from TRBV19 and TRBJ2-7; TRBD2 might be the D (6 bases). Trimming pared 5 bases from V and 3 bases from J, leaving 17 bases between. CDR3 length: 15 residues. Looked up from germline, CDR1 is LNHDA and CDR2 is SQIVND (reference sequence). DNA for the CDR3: TGTGCCAGTAGTGCCCTGACGTTGGGGGGCTACGAGCAGTACTTC. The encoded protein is CASSALTLGGYEQYF. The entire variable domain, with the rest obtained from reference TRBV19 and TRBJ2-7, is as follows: DGGITQSPKYLFRKEGQNVTLSCEQNLNHDAMYWYRQDPGQGLRLIYYSQIVNDFQKGDIAEGYSVSREKKESFPLTVTSAQKNPTAFYLCASSALTLGGYEQYFGPGTRLTVT.

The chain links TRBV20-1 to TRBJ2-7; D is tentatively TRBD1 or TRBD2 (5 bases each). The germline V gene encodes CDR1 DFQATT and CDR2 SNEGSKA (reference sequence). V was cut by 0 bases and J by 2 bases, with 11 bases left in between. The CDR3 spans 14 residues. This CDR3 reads CSARDTQGPYEQYF. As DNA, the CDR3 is TGCAGTGCTAGAGATACGCAGGGACCCTACGAGCAGTACTTC.

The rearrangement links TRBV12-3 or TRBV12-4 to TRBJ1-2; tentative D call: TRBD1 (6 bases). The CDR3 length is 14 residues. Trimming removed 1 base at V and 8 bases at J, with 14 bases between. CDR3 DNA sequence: TGTGCCAGCAGTTTAGGTCACAGGGTGGAAGGCTACACCTTC. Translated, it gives CASSLGHRVEGYTF.

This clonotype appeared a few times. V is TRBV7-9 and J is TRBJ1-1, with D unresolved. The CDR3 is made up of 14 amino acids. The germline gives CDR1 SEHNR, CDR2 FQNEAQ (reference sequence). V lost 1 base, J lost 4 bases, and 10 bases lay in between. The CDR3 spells CASSLEGGSTEAFF. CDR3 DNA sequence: TGTGCCAGCAGCTTAGAGGGAGGGAGCACTGAAGCTTTCTTT.

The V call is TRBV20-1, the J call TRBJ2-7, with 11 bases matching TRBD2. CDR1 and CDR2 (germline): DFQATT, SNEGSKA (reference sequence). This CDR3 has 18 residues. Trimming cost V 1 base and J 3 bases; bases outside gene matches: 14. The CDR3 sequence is CSARASGLAAYGLYEQYF. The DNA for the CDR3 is TGCAGTGCTAGAGCCTCGGGACTAGCGGCCTACGGTCTCTACGAGCAGTACTTC.

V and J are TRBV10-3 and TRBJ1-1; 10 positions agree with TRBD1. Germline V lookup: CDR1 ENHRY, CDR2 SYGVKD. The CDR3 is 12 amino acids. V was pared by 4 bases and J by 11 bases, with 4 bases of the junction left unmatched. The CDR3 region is CAISAGTGEAFF. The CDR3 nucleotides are TGTGCCATCAGTGCCGGGACAGGGGAGGCTTTCTTT.

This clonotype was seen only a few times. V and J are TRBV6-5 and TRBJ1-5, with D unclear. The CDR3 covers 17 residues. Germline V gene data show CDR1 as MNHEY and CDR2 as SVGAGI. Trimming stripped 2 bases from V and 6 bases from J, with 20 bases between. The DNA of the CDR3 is TGTGCCAGCAGTTACACCGTCCCCCGGGGAGGCAGTCAGCCCCAGCATTTT. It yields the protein CASSYTVPRGGSQPQHF.

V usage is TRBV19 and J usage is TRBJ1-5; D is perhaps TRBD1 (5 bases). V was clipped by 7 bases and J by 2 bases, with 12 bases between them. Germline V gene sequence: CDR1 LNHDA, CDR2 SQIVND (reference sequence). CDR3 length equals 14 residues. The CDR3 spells CASTGQGGNQPQHF. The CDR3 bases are TGTGCCAGTACCGGGCAGGGTGGCAATCAGCCCCAGCATTTT.